Below, one T cell receptor beta chain is given with its context. The data stem from a study of tumor T cells in aggressive B-cell lymphoma. TCRdb's table, derived via immunoSEQ multiplex PCR, lists solely in-frame clones and lacks some. The sample includes approximately 9,900 clones, roughly 85% of them seen just once. The CDR3 runs 18 residues. The germline V gene encodes CDR1 SGHVS and CDR2 FNYEAQ. The germline V and J ends were trimmed by 1 base and 1 base, with 19 bases remaining between them. The chain joins TRBV7-6 to TRBJ2-5, with a tentative D call TRBD1 (6 bases). The source of this sequence is an adult with diffuse large B cell lymphoma. The sample taken for sequencing was tumor tissue. CDR3 nucleotide sequence: TGTGCCAGCAGCTTAGGAGTCGGAGTCACAGGGCCCCAAGAGACCCAGTACTTC. This translates into CASSLGVGVTGPQETQYF.